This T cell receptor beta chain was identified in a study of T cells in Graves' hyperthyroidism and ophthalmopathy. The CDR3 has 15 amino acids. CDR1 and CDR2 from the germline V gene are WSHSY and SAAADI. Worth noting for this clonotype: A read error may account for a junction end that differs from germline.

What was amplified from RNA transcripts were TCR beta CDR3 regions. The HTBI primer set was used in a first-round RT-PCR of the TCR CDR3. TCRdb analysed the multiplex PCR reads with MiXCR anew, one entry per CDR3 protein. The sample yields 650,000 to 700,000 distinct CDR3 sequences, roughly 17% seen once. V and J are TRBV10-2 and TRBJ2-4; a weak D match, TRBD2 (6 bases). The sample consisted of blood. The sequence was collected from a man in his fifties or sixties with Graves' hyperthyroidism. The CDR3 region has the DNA TGCGCCAGCAGTGACGGCGGGGCGGCCAAAAACATTCAGGACTTC. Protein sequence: CASSDGGAAKNIQDF.